This T cell receptor beta chain was documented in a study of T cell changes during pregnancy in multiple sclerosis. The germline V gene encodes CDR1 SGHAT and CDR2 FQNNGV. Unmatched junction bases numbered 12, after V lost 4 bases and J lost 6 bases. This CDR3 region has 16 residues. The method was immunoSEQ multiplex PCR; TCRdb's version includes in-frame clones alone and lacks a portion of them. This table holds more than 90,000 clones, more than 85% found once. Source: peripheral blood, taken in the first trimester of pregnancy. The TCR was taken from a female donor with multiple sclerosis, enrolled in a pregnancy study. V and J are TRBV11-2 and TRBJ1-2, with 9 nucleotides matching TRBD1. The CDR3 DNA reads TGTGCCAGCAGCTCCCGGGGACAGGGCGTTTTGGATGGCTACACCTTC. It yields the protein CASSSRGQGVLDGYTF.